This TCR beta chain was documented in a study of T cell repertoires in cytomegalovirus infection. Study information: Indications of both CMV infection and matching HLA type were provided by public TCR beta signatures.

One entry per CDR3 protein, called by TCRdb with MiXCR from the reads. The sample has about 570,000 distinct CDR3 sequences; over 35% are singletons. Study-wide results and caveats: CMV-specific HLA-C-restricted TCR beta clonotypes dominated the ex vivo response.

Only one count was recorded for this clonotype. Antigen unknown. Specimen: cultured PBMCs, collected from culture after CMV antigen stimulation. The origin of this receptor is a human donor in good health (CMV status not recorded). Some clones in this sample may be carry-over from other donors' samples.

In nucleotides, the CDR3 is TGTGCCAGCAGGACAGGGGGTGAAAAACTGTTTTTT. Translated: CASRTGGEKLFF. The chain uses TRBV6-6 and TRBJ1-4; TRBD1 aligns across 9 bases. Losses at the gene ends were 6 bases for V and 7 bases for J; bases not matched to a gene: 0. The germline gives CDR1 MNHNY, CDR2 SVGAGI (reference sequence). The CDR3 spans 12 residues.